The rows below give T cell receptor beta chains drawn from one sample of a study of cytomegalovirus exposure and HLA in healthy donors. TCRdb's table, derived via immunoSEQ multiplex PCR, lists solely in-frame clones and lacks some. The sample records over 150,000 clones, about 86% being singletons. Sample: PBMCs. The receptors were sampled from a human donor in good health. Both conserved end residues are part of each CDR3. D genes are given only for firm matches. Clone size, where shown, is once, few, many, or a class for clones that have expanded.

V gene	clone size	D gene	J gene	CDR3 protein	CDR3 DNA
TRBV5-1	.	TRBD1	TRBJ2-7	CASSPGQIPGEQYF	TGCGCCAGCAGCCCGGGACAGATACCAGGGGAGCAGTACTTC
TRBV11-2	.	.	TRBJ1-1	CASSSRDTTNTEAFF	TGTGCCAGCAGCTCGAGGGACACAACAAACACTGAAGCTTTCTTT
TRBV4-3	.	TRBD2	TRBJ2-5	CASSRTSSGGGETQYF	TGCGCCAGCAGCCGAACTTCTAGCGGGGGTGGTGAGACCCAGTACTTC
TRBV5-4	.	TRBD1	TRBJ2-7	CASKGTGGSEQYF	TGTGCCAGCAAAGGGACAGGGGGGTCCGAGCAGTACTTC
TRBV5-4	.	TRBD1	TRBJ2-7	CASSRSGTVYEQYF	TGTGCCAGCAGCCGATCCGGGACAGTCTACGAGCAGTACTTC
TRBV6-5	few	.	TRBJ1-1	CASSLDHRVTEAFF	TGTGCCAGCAGCCTCGATCACAGGGTTACTGAAGCTTTCTTT
TRBV28	.	TRBD2	TRBJ2-1	CASSPSKAGGDEQFF	TGTGCCAGCAGCCCCTCGAAAGCGGGAGGCGATGAGCAGTTCTTC
TRBV9	.	.	TRBJ2-7	CASSVGRGKAYEQYF	TGTGCCAGCAGCGTAGGCCGAGGGAAAGCCTACGAGCAGTACTTC
TRBV5-1	few	.	TRBJ1-2	CASSLLQGPGYTF	TGCGCCAGCAGCTTATTACAGGGACCTGGCTACACCTTC
TRBV30	few	TRBD2	TRBJ2-1	CAWSPRGASGRAGFF	TGTGCCTGGAGTCCACGAGGGGCAAGCGGGAGGGCCGGGTTCTTC
TRBV9	.	TRBD2	TRBJ2-7	CASSAGGGRSGDEQYF	TGTGCCAGCAGTGCCGGGGGCGGGAGGAGCGGGGACGAGCAGTACTTC
TRBV18	.	TRBD1	TRBJ2-7	CASSQTGVYEQYF	TGTGCCAGCTCACAGACAGGGGTGTACGAGCAGTACTTC
TRBV19	.	.	TRBJ1-2	CASSISPLLREDYGYTF	TGTGCCAGTAGTATTTCTCCGCTATTACGGGAGGACTATGGCTACACCTTC
TRBV27	.	.	TRBJ1-1	CASSKRGALEGEAFF	TGTGCCAGCAGCAAGCGGGGGGCCCTCGAGGGCGAAGCTTTCTTT
TRBV2	.	.	TRBJ2-2	CASSRQGGTGELFF	TGTGCCAGCAGTCGACAGGGAGGCACCGGGGAGCTGTTTTTT
TRBV7-9	.	.	TRBJ1-6	CASSLQGNSYNSPLHF	TGTGCCAGCAGCCTACAGGGCAACTCCTATAATTCACCCCTCCACTTT
TRBV15	.	.	TRBJ2-3	CATSRARTASTDTQYF	TGTGCCACCAGCAGAGCTCGGACAGCTAGCACAGATACGCAGTATTTT
TRBV6-6	.	TRBD1	TRBJ1-2	CASRQTGAPNYGYTF	TGTGCCAGCAGGCAGACAGGGGCCCCAAACTATGGCTACACCTTC
TRBV6-1	many	TRBD1	TRBJ1-1	CAGGQGESTEAFF	TGTGCCGGCGGACAGGGTGAGAGCACTGAAGCTTTCTTT
TRBV6-5	.	TRBD2	TRBJ2-7	CASSRPIAGNYEQYF	TGTGCCAGCAGTCGGCCAATAGCGGGAAACTACGAGCAGTACTTC
TRBV10-3	.	TRBD2	TRBJ2-5	CAISVREGETQYF	TGTGCCATCAGTGTCCGGGAGGGTGAGACCCAGTACTTC
TRBV10-2	.	TRBD2	TRBJ2-1	CASRLAGLNEQFF	TGCGCCAGCAGACTAGCGGGACTAAATGAGCAGTTCTTC
TRBV10-2	.	.	TRBJ2-1	CASSGRDFQRNEQFF	TGCGCCAGCAGTGGAAGGGACTTCCAACGCAATGAGCAGTTCTTC
TRBV2	few	TRBD1	TRBJ1-5	CATGQGGGNQPQHF	TGTGCCACCGGACAGGGAGGAGGCAATCAGCCCCAGCATTTT
TRBV25-1	few	.	TRBJ1-2	CASSKQSGGHGYTF	TGTGCCAGCAGTAAGCAATCGGGAGGGCATGGCTACACCTTC
TRBV28	.	TRBD2	TRBJ2-1	CASSFGLAGGYNEQFF	TGTGCCAGCAGTTTTGGACTAGCGGGAGGCTACAATGAGCAGTTCTTC
TRBV2	.	.	TRBJ2-5	CASSGGAERQATQYF	TGTGCCAGCAGTGGGGGAGCCGAGCGGCAGGCGACCCAGTACTTC
TRBV15	.	TRBD2	TRBJ2-7	CATSRKREVGLGYDEQYF	TGTGCCACCAGCAGGAAGAGAGAAGTCGGACTAGGGTACGACGAGCAGTACTTC
TRBV4-1	.	.	TRBJ2-1	CASSQLNQGFVIMNEQFF	TGCGCCAGCAGCCAACTTAACCAGGGATTTGTAATAATGAATGAGCAGTTCTTC
TRBV27	.	.	TRBJ2-7	CASRLSGLSSYEQYF	TGTGCCAGCCGCTTAAGCGGGCTAAGCTCCTACGAGCAGTACTTC
TRBV18	.	.	TRBJ2-2	CASSSRSLPNTGELFF	TGTGCCAGCTCATCCAGGTCCCTTCCGAACACCGGGGAGCTGTTTTTT
TRBV10-1	.	TRBD1	TRBJ2-1	CASSPGGGDEQFF	TGCGCCAGCAGTCCAGGGGGCGGCGATGAGCAGTTCTTC
TRBV20-1	.	.	TRBJ2-5	CSASAGETQYF	TGCAGTGCTAGTGCGGGCGAGACCCAGTACTTC
TRBV4-1	.	.	TRBJ2-2	CASSQDVSLGELFF	TGCGCCAGCAGCCAAGATGTGAGTCTCGGGGAGCTGTTTTTT
TRBV19	.	TRBD1	TRBJ2-7	CASSIEAGTGSYEQYF	TGTGCCAGTAGTATAGAAGCCGGGACAGGGAGCTACGAGCAGTACTTC
TRBV6-5	.	.	TRBJ1-2	CASSYSGRAGYTF	TGTGCCAGCAGTTACTCTGGGAGGGCTGGCTACACCTTC
TRBV4-3	.	.	TRBJ2-5	CASSSWTYQETQYF	TGCGCCAGCAGCTCTTGGACATACCAAGAGACCCAGTACTTC
TRBV29-1	few	.	TRBJ1-2	CSVSTGVEGYTF	TGCAGCGTTTCGACAGGAGTGGAGGGCTACACCTTC
TRBV28	.	TRBD2	TRBJ2-1	CASSPWTSGSRSSYNEQFF	TGTGCCAGCAGTCCCTGGACTAGCGGGAGTCGGAGCTCCTACAATGAGCAGTTCTTC
TRBV30	.	TRBD1	TRBJ1-2	CAWRIDRGDYGYTF	TGTGCCTGGAGAATCGACAGGGGAGACTATGGCTACACCTTC
TRBV14	.	TRBD2	TRBJ2-5	CASSQDAPGLAGQETQYF	TGTGCCAGCAGCCAAGATGCCCCGGGACTAGCGGGACAAGAGACCCAGTACTTC
TRBV19	.	TRBD1	TRBJ1-5	CASRGTGKDNQPQHF	TGTGCCAGTAGGGGGACAGGAAAAGATAATCAGCCCCAGCATTTT
TRBV5-1	.	.	TRBJ1-1	CASSTGTLGDEAFF	TGCGCCAGCAGCACCGGGACTCTGGGGGATGAAGCTTTCTTT
TRBV7-2	.	.	TRBJ2-5	CASSLSSSQETQYF	TGTGCCAGCAGCCTGTCTAGCTCTCAAGAGACCCAGTACTTC
TRBV27	.	.	TRBJ2-1	CASSRMRAGLDEQFF	TGTGCCAGCAGTCGCATGCGGGCAGGCCTCGATGAGCAGTTCTTC